The source of this T cell receptor beta chain is a study of blood T cells in healthy people across ages. As concerns this clonotype: Its specificity is not known.

Using a J-beta primer mix together with a sample-barcoded 5' primer, a second PCR was run for about 6 to 12 cycles. Each cDNA molecule, via a template-switch adaptor with 12 random nucleotides, was tagged. MiXCR, run by TCRdb on the 5' RACE reads, gives a single entry per CDR3 protein. The table includes more than 1,000,000 distinct CDR3 sequences, 25% detected once. Study-wide results and limits: For the donors, CMV status was unknown and possibly confounded expanded clonotype changes.

With 4 bases removed from V and 5 bases from J, the gap between germline ends came to 8 bases. The CDR3 has 12 residues. CDR1 and CDR2 from the germline V gene are SQVTM and ANQGSEA. Every sample gave at least 6 micrograms of total RNA when it was extracted. This same sample was also taken into another study, of T cells of mothers and their children. According to that study: Approximately 3 million TCR beta reads per child versus over 9.5 million per mother.

V usage is TRBV29-1 and J usage is TRBJ1-4; no clear D gene. The clonotype was recovered from a girl aged 2 to 10 in good health. The sample consisted of blood. DNA of the CDR3: TGCAGCGTTGTTGGCGTCAATGAAAAACTGTTTTTT. Residues: CSVVGVNEKLFF.